Listed below are T cell receptor beta chains from one sample, sequenced in a study of T-cell memory formation after mild COVID-19. A single record per CDR3 protein comes from TCRdb applying MiXCR to the 5' RACE reads. The top ten hold roughly 24% of the sample, which has fewer than 200,000 distinct CDR3 sequences, about a fifth seen once. The specimen was PBMCs or a T cell subset sorted from them (not recorded which). These receptors were taken from an adult woman who had mild COVID-19 (a few samples of this study predate the infection). Cell type and time point are not known. CDR3s include the opening cysteine and the closing phenylalanine or tryptophan. The D gene is left open where the match is weak. A clone size is listed for some rows: how often the clone was seen (once, few, many), or a class if it is expanded.

clone_size	j_call	d_call	v_call	cdr3_nt	cdr3_aa
.	TRBJ2-7	.	TRBV5-1	TGCGCCAGCAGGGGAGGACAATCCCAGGGATTTTACGAGCAGTACTTC	CASRGGQSQGFYEQYF
.	TRBJ2-1	.	TRBV20-1	TGCAGTGCTAGAGATGTATCGGGCTCCCTACCCTACAATGAGCAGTTCTTC	CSARDVSGSLPYNEQFF
.	TRBJ2-5	TRBD2	TRBV20-1	TGCAGTGCTAGTGGCCTAGCGGGAGAAAAAGAGACCCAGTACTTC	CSASGLAGEKETQYF
few	TRBJ2-1	.	TRBV7-5	.	CISVSEALSEDRDYNEQFF
few	TRBJ2-1	.	TRBV4-3	TGCGCCAGCAGCCAAGACGACCTAGCGCTCTCCTACAATGAGCAGTTCTTC	CASSQDDLALSYNEQFF
few	TRBJ2-1	TRBD2	TRBV20-1	TGCAGTGCTTCTGGACTAGTGAACTACAATGAGCAGTTCTTC	CSASGLVNYNEQFF
.	TRBJ1-1	.	TRBV29-1	TGCAGCGTAGATAACAGGGAGGGTTGGAGCACTGAAGCTTTCTTT	CSVDNREGWSTEAFF
.	TRBJ2-1	.	TRBV4-3	TGCGCCAGCAGCCAAGGACGGTTAACCTACAATGAGCAGTTCTTC	CASSQGRLTYNEQFF
few	TRBJ1-2	.	TRBV21-1	TGTGCCAGCAGCACGGGACAGGGGAAATCAGACTACACCTTC	CASSTGQGKSDYTF
.	TRBJ2-4	.	TRBV7-8	TGTGCCAGCAGCTTTAGTCGGCTTGTGGCCGGGCCCAACAAAAACATTCAGTACTTC	CASSFSRLVAGPNKNIQYF
.	TRBJ2-7	.	TRBV12-3/TRBV12-4	TGTGCCAGCAGTTGGCAGGGTGTTTACGAGCAGTACTTC	CASSWQGVYEQYF
few	TRBJ2-1	TRBD2	TRBV2	TGTGCCAGCGAGGGACTAGCGGGAGGACCCTACAATGAGCAGTTCTTC	CASEGLAGGPYNEQFF
.	TRBJ2-6	.	TRBV6-1	TGTGCCAGCAGTGAAGACCACCCTGGGGCCAACGTCCTGACTTTC	CASSEDHPGANVLTF
.	TRBJ2-1	TRBD2	TRBV19	TGTGCCAGTATGATAGCGGGAGACTTGGAGCAGTTCTTC	CASMIAGDLEQFF
.	TRBJ2-1	TRBD2	TRBV7-2	TGTGCCAGCAGCTTGGGGACTAGCGGGATGCCGTTCTTC	CASSLGTSGMPFF
.	TRBJ1-2	.	TRBV19	TGTGCCAGTAGTATCGGGACGAACTATGGCTACACCTTC	CASSIGTNYGYTF
few	TRBJ2-5	.	TRBV4-3	TGCGCCAGCAGCCAAGAGTCCAGCCAAGAGACCCAGTACTTC	CASSQESSQETQYF
.	TRBJ1-2	TRBD1	TRBV5-4	TGTGCCAGCAGCTTCACTCGGACAGGGGGCTATGGCTACACCTTC	CASSFTRTGGYGYTF
few	TRBJ2-3	.	TRBV15	TGTGCCACCAGCCGAGAGGGCGGGACGACGCAGTATTTT	CATSREGGTTQYF
many	TRBJ2-1	TRBD2	TRBV6-2/TRBV6-3	TGTGCCAGCAGTTACATTCCCGGGACTAGCGGTTCCAATGAGCAGTTCTTC	CASSYIPGTSGSNEQFF
many	TRBJ1-5	.	TRBV7-6	TGTGCCAGCAGCAGACTGGGGAGCAATCAGCCCCAGCATTTT	CASSRLGSNQPQHF
.	TRBJ2-3	TRBD1	TRBV4-1	TGCGCCAGCAGCCACCCTCGGACAGGGATCGGCGCAGATACGCAGTATTTT	CASSHPRTGIGADTQYF
few	TRBJ1-1	.	TRBV5-5	TGTGCCAGCAGCTTGCCTGGGAAAGCTTTCTTT	CASSLPGKAFF
.	TRBJ2-7	TRBD1	TRBV5-4	TGTGCCAGCAGCTTGGGGCAGGGGGCGACCTACGAGCAGTACTTC	CASSLGQGATYEQYF
few	TRBJ1-1	.	TRBV9	TGTGCCAGCAGCGACCATGTCCAGAACACTGAAGCTTTCTTT	CASSDHVQNTEAFF
.	TRBJ2-7	.	TRBV12-3/TRBV12-4	TGTGCCAGCAGTTTGAGAGGACTCCTCTACGAGCAGTACTTC	CASSLRGLLYEQYF
.	TRBJ2-1	TRBD2	TRBV12-3/TRBV12-4	TGTGCCAGCAGAGACGTACTAGCGGGGGACAATGAGCAGTTCTTC	CASRDVLAGDNEQFF
.	TRBJ1-1	.	TRBV6-6	TGTGCCAGCAGTTACGGGTTTGGGGACACTGAAGCTTTCTTT	CASSYGFGDTEAFF
few	TRBJ2-3	.	TRBV3-1	TGTGCCAGCAGCGAGAGAGGGGGAAGCACAGATACGCAGTATTTT	CASSERGGSTDTQYF
.	TRBJ1-4	.	TRBV10-2	TGCGCCAGCAGTGAGGGGGGAAAACTGTTTTTT	CASSEGGKLFF
.	TRBJ2-3	TRBD1	TRBV7-9	TGTGCCAGCAGCTTAGTCCAGGGGGCTCATACGCAGTATTTT	CASSLVQGAHTQYF
few	TRBJ2-7	.	TRBV5-1	TGCGCCAGCAGCTTGTGGGGGATTGACTCCTACGAGCAGTACTTC	CASSLWGIDSYEQYF
.	TRBJ2-1	.	TRBV11-2	TGTGCCAGCAGCTTATCCCTGTCTTCGACCACCTACAATGAGCAGTTCTTC	CASSLSLSSTTYNEQFF
.	TRBJ2-6	TRBD1	TRBV6-2/TRBV6-3	TGTGCCAGCAGTTACAGTGGGACAGGCGAATCTGGGGCCAACGTCCTGACTTTC	CASSYSGTGESGANVLTF
.	TRBJ1-1	.	TRBV7-9	TGTGCCAGCAGCTTAAGATGGGGCAACACTGAAGCTTTCTTT	CASSLRWGNTEAFF
.	TRBJ2-5	.	TRBV14	TGTGCCAGCAGCCAAGATCGTTCGTGGGGCCTCCTGGGAGAGACCCAGTACTTC	CASSQDRSWGLLGETQYF
.	TRBJ2-5	.	TRBV11-2	TGTGCCAGCAGCTTAGGCCGGGACACAATTCCTCAAGAGACCCAGTACTTC	CASSLGRDTIPQETQYF
few	TRBJ2-7	.	TRBV9	TGTGCCAGCAGCGTAGGGGGGACCTACGAGCAGTACTTC	CASSVGGTYEQYF
.	TRBJ2-2	.	TRBV24-1	TGTGCCACCAGTGTCCAGAGCCGGACCGGGGAGCTGTTTTTT	CATSVQSRTGELFF
few	TRBJ2-5	TRBD2	TRBV7-7	TGTGCTAGCGGAGGGGGACTAGCGGGAGAGGAGACCCAGTACTTC	CASGGGLAGEETQYF
.	TRBJ1-2	TRBD1	TRBV3-1	TGTGCCAGCAGCCCCACGATGACGGACAGGATACTTGGCTACACCTTC	CASSPTMTDRILGYTF
.	TRBJ2-4	TRBD1	TRBV7-3	TGTGCCAGCAGCCCGGACAGGGTAGGGAACTTC	CASSPDRVGNF
.	TRBJ2-1	.	TRBV7-2	TGTGCCAGCAGCTTGTCTCCGGAATGGGGTTACAATGAGCAGTTCTTC	CASSLSPEWGYNEQFF
.	TRBJ2-3	.	TRBV6-1	TGTGCCAGCAGTGAAGTTGAGGTCACAGATACGCAGTATTTT	CASSEVEVTDTQYF
many	TRBJ2-1	.	TRBV7-9	TGTGCCAGCAGCCACTACCGGGATGAGCAGTTCTTC	CASSHYRDEQFF
few	TRBJ2-7	TRBD2	TRBV11-2	TGTGCCAGCAGCCGAGCAACTAGCGGGCAGAGCTCCTACGAGCAGTACTTC	CASSRATSGQSSYEQYF
few	TRBJ2-7	.	TRBV9	TGTGCCAGCAGCGTAGATAGCAGGGGCGCCTACGAGCAGTACTTC	CASSVDSRGAYEQYF
.	TRBJ2-2	TRBD2	TRBV7-6	TGTGCCAGCAGCTTAGAGACTAGCGGGAGCTCTCCGGGGGAGCTGTTTTTT	CASSLETSGSSPGELFF
.	TRBJ1-1	.	TRBV19	TGTGCCAGTCCAACCGGGGAAGGGGCGAACACTGAAGCTTTCTTT	CASPTGEGANTEAFF
few	TRBJ2-2	.	TRBV6-6	TGTGCCAGCAAGGAGATAACGAACACCGGGGAGCTGTTTTTT	CASKEITNTGELFF
.	TRBJ2-7	.	TRBV12-3/TRBV12-4	TGTGCCAGCACCCTCAAAAGGGGCGAGCAGTACTTC	CASTLKRGEQYF
few	TRBJ2-7	TRBD1	TRBV5-4	TGTGCCAGCAGCTTTGCGGGACAGGGAAAGCTCGAGCAGTACTTC	CASSFAGQGKLEQYF